This record concerns one TCR beta chain sequence. Its antigen is undetermined. This sample was taken from a study of OX40 agonist ivuxolimab in advanced cancers. For the study at large: Cancers in dose escalation were hepatocellular, melanoma, renal cell and head and neck. A history of anti-PD-1, anti-PD-L1 or anti-CTLA-4 therapy was acceptable, and roughly 40% had some. Study observations and caveats: Relative to CD4+, CD8+ T cells held more expanded clones on average.

Data came from immunoSEQ multiplex PCR; TCRdb stores just in-frame clones and leaves some out. The sample carries around 90,000 clones, around nine tenths recorded once. The sample was CD4+ or CD8+ T cells sorted from blood, taken in a trial of the OX40 agonist ivuxolimab. The TCR sequence derives from an adult with an advanced solid tumor such as melanoma, head and neck, liver or kidney cancer.

DNA of the CDR3: TGTGCCAGCAGTTTATCGTGCCGGGGCCCCTCATGGTGCACCGGGGAGCTGTTTTTT. Translation gives CASSLSCRGPSWCTGELFF. The V call is TRBV27, the J call TRBJ2-2; either TRBD1 or TRBD2 may fit D (5 bases each). The V and J ends lost 0 bases and 4 bases respectively, with 21 bases between them. Germline lookup yields CDR1 MNHEY and CDR2 SMNVEV (reference sequence). The length of the CDR3 is 19 residues.